This entry features one TCR beta chain sequence. The antigen remains undetermined. Repertoires were generated with immunoSEQ multiplex PCR, while TCRdb's copy carries only in-frame clones and drops some. Of 300,000 to 400,000 clones listed, 86% were seen once; the top ten hold 1.5% to 2.5%. The CDR3 is 13 residues long. V lost 5 bases, J lost 9 bases, and 3 bases stayed unmatched. This sample stems from a study of Ad26.COV2.S vaccination and SARS-CoV-2 variants. Noted treatment: about 20 received Ad26.COV2.S at low or high dose, single or two shots; a few received placebo; per-sample allocation not given. Collection of the samples took place on day 63 after the first injection of vaccine or placebo. Spike of the Wuhan-strain SARS-CoV-2 was expressed by an Ad26 vector, which formed the vaccine. Study outcomes and limitations: The analyses of TCR breadth and depth may have understated the size of total T cell responses.

V gene TRBV12-3 or TRBV12-4 combines with J gene TRBJ2-1; 11 nucleotides match TRBD1. The sample consisted of peripheral blood, taken in a trial of Ad26.COV2.S vaccine versus placebo. The receptor's source is a person aged 18 to 65 who received the Ad26.COV2.S COVID-19 vaccine or a placebo. CDR3 DNA sequence: TGTGCCAGCAGTCGGGACAGGGGGTTTGAGCAGTTCTTC. Translating gives CASSRDRGFEQFF.